This T cell receptor beta chain was captured by sequencing in a study of human T cells and chemical hapten exposure. In germline, CDR1 is SGHTA, CDR2 FQGNSA. Trimming removed 1 base at V and 3 bases at J, with 11 bases between. CDR3 size: 15 residues. Noted time point: patch test 1, 2 weeks after DPC sensitization. Treatment: therapeutic diphenylcyclopropenone sensitization with weekly scalp DPC. Total RNA extraction was carried out from unfractionated whole blood. Staff drew blood before applying each patch test. Comments on this clonotype: What it binds is unknown.

Study observations and caveats: The study found that DPC sensitization did not change TCRs above 1 in 1000 frequency. Expanded TCRs formed significantly more large CDR3 similarity clusters than controls. Counts of expanded TCRs (at PT1) showed a positive correlation with patch test score.

From the RACE reads, TCRdb called clonotypes with MiXCR, one entry per CDR3 protein. Of 40,000 to 65,000 distinct CDR3 sequences listed, approximately 9.9% are singletons. The source material was whole blood, sampled in connection with sensitization to the hapten diphenylcyclopropenone (DPC). The clonotype was recovered from a woman between 40 and 55 years old with alopecia areata. Some clones in this sample may be carry-over from other donors' samples. The chain recombines TRBV7-2 with TRBJ2-3; D might be TRBD2 (6 bases). The CDR3 loop reads CASSLGGDRTDTQYF. As DNA, the CDR3 is TGTGCCAGCAGCTTAGGCGGGGATAGAACAGATACGCAGTATTTT. The variable domain in full, completed from reference TRBV7-2 and TRBJ2-3, reads GAGVSQSPSNKVTEKGKDVELRCDPISGHTALYWYRQSLGQGLEFLIYFQGNSAPDKSGLPSDRFSAERTGGSVSTLTIQRTQQEDSAVYLCASSLGGDRTDTQYFGPGTRLTVL.